The entry that follows covers one T cell receptor (beta chain) sequence. Its antigen is unidentified. The repertoire was sequenced with immunoSEQ multiplex PCR; TCRdb's copy has only in-frame clones and lacks some. The sample shows around 80,000 clones, around nine tenths of them seen only once. Germline V CDR1 and CDR2: LNHDA, SQIVND (reference sequence). Trimming removed 7 bases from V and 2 bases from J; junction bases left unmatched: 13. This CDR3 is built from 16 residues. The data were taken from a study of brain T cells in children with intractable seizures. Study conclusions and caveats: Pre- and post-surgery blood differed in depth, so pre-surgery absences may be undersampling.

Pre-surgery treatment included at least one anti-epileptic drug. The chain carries TRBV19 and TRBJ2-5; 7 bases agree with TRBD1. The origin of this receptor is a girl under 10 years old with Rasmussen encephalitis and intractable seizures. The sequences come from peripheral blood, collected at surgery. The CDR3, as DNA: TGTGCCAGTAAGGATTCGCAACGGACAGGTCAAGAGACCCAGTACTTC. Its translation: CASKDSQRTGQETQYF.